This T cell receptor (beta chain) was sequenced during a study of T cell changes during pregnancy in multiple sclerosis. TCRdb keeps only in-frame clones here, not all; method: immunoSEQ multiplex PCR. The table lists 70,000 to 95,000 clones, more than 90% of them singletons. CDR3 length: 14 amino acids. The V end lost 0 bases, the J end lost 7 bases, and 15 bases lay between the germline ends. Germline V gene data show CDR1 as GTSNPN and CDR2 as SVGIG (reference sequence). The genes are TRBV30 and TRBJ1-2; D perhaps matches TRBD1 (6 bases). The material was peripheral blood, obtained in the second trimester of pregnancy. The TCR was taken from a female donor in good health, enrolled as a control in a pregnancy study. CDR3 loop: CAWSVGGARIGYTF. The CDR3 DNA reads TGTGCCTGGAGTGTTGGGGGGGCGCGGATTGGCTACACCTTC.